The entry below gives a single TCR beta chain sequence along with its context. The target antigen is unknown. Samples were assayed with immunoSEQ v3.0 at survey level. The data were produced by immunoSEQ multiplex PCR, yet TCRdb's version contains in-frame clones alone and is incomplete. The profile shows some 29,000 clones, 97% of them singletons. CDR1 is SQVTM and CDR2 is ANQGSEA in the germline V gene. This CDR3 region has 12 residues. V lost 2 bases, J lost 8 bases, and 10 bases lay in between. The data derive from a study of long-term antiretroviral therapy in people with HIV. Points from the study as a whole: Before ART, certain clones expanded, and these dominated the repertoire at all time points.

The specimen was unsorted PBMCs, collected 7.6 years after starting antiretroviral therapy. This chain links TRBV29-1 with TRBJ2-1, with D uncertain. The TCR sequence derives from a man aged 25 to 45 with HIV. The CDR3 loop is CSVERHGDEQFF. CDR3 coding DNA: TGCAGCGTTGAAAGGCATGGCGATGAGCAGTTCTTC.